Listed below are T cell receptor beta chains from one sample, sequenced in a study of early T cells in non-severe SARS-CoV-2 infection. Each CDR3 protein is one row after TCRdb ran MiXCR on the 5' RACE reads. The table lists under 80,000 distinct CDR3 sequences, approximately 10% of them singletons. The sample taken for sequencing was whole blood. The receptors come from an adult who was a healthcare worker with PCR-confirmed SARS-CoV-2 infection or an uninfected control (not recorded which). Each CDR3 is given with its conserved first and last residue. The D gene is left open where the match is weak. The size of a clone is reported for some rows only, either as once, few or many, or as a class for expanded clones.

TRBD2 TRBJ2-1 many TRBV7-9 CASSGPGTSGGRSEQFF TGTGCCAGCAGCGGACCCGGGACTAGCGGGGGCAGAAGTGAGCAGTTCTTC
NA TRBJ2-3 many TRBV12-3/TRBV12-4 CASSPRVSGSTDTQYF TGTGCCAGCAGTCCTAGGGTAAGCGGGAGCACAGATACGCAGTATTTT
NA TRBJ2-7 NA TRBV10-3 CATFISYEQYF TGTGCCACCTTCATATCCTACGAGCAGTACTTC
NA TRBJ1-4 NA TRBV7-6 CASSLAYFEKLFF TGTGCCAGCAGCTTAGCGTACTTCGAAAAACTGTTTTTT
NA TRBJ2-1 once TRBV5-4 CASSRARTEQFF TGTGCCAGCAGCCGGGCGCGTACCGAGCAGTTCTTC
NA TRBJ2-7 many TRBV20-1 CSVTGHPSYEQYF TGCAGTGTAACGGGACACCCCTCCTACGAGCAGTACTTC
NA TRBJ1-5 many TRBV19 CASSTEGSNQPQHF TGTGCCAGTAGTACTGAGGGCAGCAATCAGCCCCAGCATTTT
NA TRBJ1-6 many TRBV20-1 CSAPPRGGNSPLHF TGCAGTGCTCCACCCAGGGGAGGAAATTCACCCCTCCACTTT
NA TRBJ1-1 NA TRBV7-9 CASSLIGEAFF TGTGCCAGCAGCTTAATCGGTGAAGCTTTCTTT
TRBD2 TRBJ2-7 NA TRBV20-1 CSATSGDYYEQYF TGCAGTGCTACTTCGGGGGACTACTACGAGCAGTACTTC
NA TRBJ2-6 NA TRBV5-1 CASSITNVLTF TGCGCCAGCAGCATCACCAACGTCCTGACTTTC
NA TRBJ2-6 few TRBV5-1 CASKTGTGANVLTF TGCGCCAGCAAAACTGGGACTGGGGCCAACGTCCTGACTTTC
NA TRBJ2-7 few TRBV4-1 CASSDPGGTYEQYF TGCGCCAGCAGCGACCCCGGCGGAACCTACGAGCAGTACTTC
NA TRBJ2-2 many TRBV11-2 CASSTVRTPNTGELFF TGTGCCAGCAGCACGGTCCGGACACCGAACACCGGGGAGCTGTTTTTT
NA TRBJ2-5 NA TRBV5-4 CASSFRETQYF TGTGCCAGCAGCTTTCGGGAGACCCAGTACTTC
NA TRBJ2-7 many TRBV15 CATSRDATDYRRF TGTGCCACCAGCAGAGATGCCACGGACTACCGTCGCTTC
TRBD1 TRBJ1-2 many TRBV28 CASSQAQGGPANYGYTF TGTGCCAGCAGTCAGGCACAGGGGGGGCCAGCTAACTATGGCTACACCTTC
NA TRBJ2-7 few TRBV3-1 CASSQDGGTEQYF TGTGCCAGCAGCCAAGATGGGGGTACCGAGCAGTACTTC
NA TRBJ1-1 NA TRBV28 CASGLQGNTEAFF TGTGCCAGCGGGCTTCAGGGGAACACTGAAGCTTTCTTT
NA TRBJ2-3 many TRBV18 CASSQTTSTDTQYF TGTGCCAGCTCACAAACCACTAGCACAGATACGCAGTATTTT
TRBD1 TRBJ1-2 many TRBV5-6 CASRTTGAAYGYTF TGTGCCAGCAGGACAACAGGGGCAGCGTATGGCTACACCTTC
NA TRBJ1-4 few TRBV7-9 CASTRKGAGENEKLFF TGTGCCAGCACCCGGAAGGGAGCGGGGGAGAACGAAAAACTGTTTTTT
NA TRBJ2-7 many TRBV6-6 CASSYSTGGSYLSGGEQYF TGTGCCAGCAGTTACTCAACAGGGGGTTCGTACCTCTCGGGGGGCGAGCAGTACTTC
NA TRBJ2-4 NA TRBV7-9 CASSLKEDIQYF TGTGCCAGCAGCTTGAAGGAGGACATTCAGTACTTC
NA TRBJ2-7 many TRBV20-1 CSARDPQRVSYEQYF TGCAGTGCTAGAGATCCCCAGCGGGTCTCCTACGAGCAGTACTTC
NA TRBJ2-2 many TRBV7-9 CASSFPGELFF TGTGCCAGCAGCTTTCCGGGGGAGCTGTTTTTT
NA TRBJ1-5 many TRBV7-2 CASSLAVPANQPQHF TGTGCCAGCAGCTTAGCAGTACCTGCTAATCAGCCCCAGCATTTT
NA TRBJ2-3 many TRBV29-1 CSVDGGGPDTQYF TGCAGCGTTGATGGAGGGGGCCCAGATACGCAGTATTTT
NA TRBJ2-7 once TRBV7-8 CASSFEGGTYEQYF TGTGCCAGCAGCTTCGAGGGTGGGACCTACGAGCAGTACTTC
NA TRBJ2-1 many TRBV4-1 CASSQEREHIFF TGCGCCAGCAGCCAAGAACGAGAACATATTTTCTTC
NA TRBJ2-3 many TRBV14 CASSQDVTDTQYF TGTGCCAGCAGCCAAGATGTTACAGATACGCAGTATTTT
NA TRBJ2-7 many TRBV2 CASSEGINSYEQYF TGTGCCAGCAGTGAAGGAATTAACTCCTACGAGCAGTACTTC
NA TRBJ1-1 many TRBV4-1 CASSQLTANTEAFF TGCGCCAGCAGCCAACTTACAGCGAACACTGAAGCTTTCTTT
NA TRBJ2-1 few TRBV10-3 CAISSSGLGQEQFF TGTGCCATCAGTTCCTCAGGACTAGGACAGGAGCAGTTCTTC
NA TRBJ1-6 many TRBV6-5 CASSQGDTYNSPLHF TGTGCCAGCAGCCAAGGGGACACATATAATTCACCCCTCCACTTT
TRBD1 TRBJ1-1 many TRBV5-4 CASSLDRVEAFF TGTGCCAGCAGCCTGGACAGGGTTGAAGCTTTCTTT
NA TRBJ1-1 few TRBV10-3 CAPAGTANTEAFF TGTGCCCCAGCGGGGACGGCCAACACTGAAGCTTTCTTT
TRBD2 TRBJ2-7 few TRBV29-1 CSVHPGLAGEQYF TGCAGCGTGCATCCGGGACTAGCGGGAGAGCAGTACTTC
NA TRBJ2-1 few TRBV7-3 CASSFNWGNEQFF TGTGCCAGCAGCTTCAACTGGGGCAATGAGCAGTTCTTC
NA TRBJ1-1 many TRBV5-1 CASRVSVNTEAFF TGCGCCAGCAGAGTATCCGTGAACACTGAAGCTTTCTTT
NA TRBJ2-1 many TRBV7-2 CASREVNEQFF TGTGCCAGCAGGGAGGTCAATGAGCAGTTCTTC